This T cell receptor beta chain was captured in a study of long-term antiretroviral therapy in people with HIV. This was the immunoSEQ v3.0 assay at survey level. The method was immunoSEQ multiplex PCR; TCRdb's version includes in-frame clones alone and lacks a portion of them. The sample lists 24,000 or so clones; about 92% were seen once. Treatment for every participant with HIV took place in the United States. Trimming at V came to 8 bases and at J to 5 bases, leaving 10 bases not matched to a gene. The CDR3 has 15 amino acids. Germline lookup yields CDR1 SGHVS and CDR2 FQNEAQ. The sample consisted of unsorted PBMCs, taken 7.6 years after starting antiretroviral therapy. The sequence derives from a woman between 40 and 50 years old with HIV. The chain joins TRBV7-8 to TRBJ2-1, with 9 bases fitting TRBD2. The CDR3 region has the DNA TGTGCCAGCCACCGACTAGCGGTAACCGACAATGAGCAGTTCTTC. This codes for CASHRLAVTDNEQFF.